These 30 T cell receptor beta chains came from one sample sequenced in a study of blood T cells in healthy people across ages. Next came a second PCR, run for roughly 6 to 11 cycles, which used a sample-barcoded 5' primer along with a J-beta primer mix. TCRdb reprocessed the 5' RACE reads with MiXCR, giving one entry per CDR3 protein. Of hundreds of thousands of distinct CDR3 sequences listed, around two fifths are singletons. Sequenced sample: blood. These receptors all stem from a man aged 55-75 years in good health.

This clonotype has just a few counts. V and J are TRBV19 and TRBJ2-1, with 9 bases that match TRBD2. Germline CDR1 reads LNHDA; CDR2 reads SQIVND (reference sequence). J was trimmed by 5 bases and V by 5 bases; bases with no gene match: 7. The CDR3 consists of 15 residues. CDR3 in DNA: TGTGCCAGTAGTGACGGACTAGCGATCGACAATGAGCAGTTCTTC. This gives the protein CASSDGLAIDNEQFF.

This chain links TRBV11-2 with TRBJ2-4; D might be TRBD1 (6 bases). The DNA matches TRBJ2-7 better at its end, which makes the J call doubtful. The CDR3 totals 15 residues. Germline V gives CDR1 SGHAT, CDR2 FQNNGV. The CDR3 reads CASSSEGTTIDEQYF. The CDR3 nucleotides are TGTGCCAGCAGCTCCGAGGGGACAACAATCGACGAGCAGTACTTC.

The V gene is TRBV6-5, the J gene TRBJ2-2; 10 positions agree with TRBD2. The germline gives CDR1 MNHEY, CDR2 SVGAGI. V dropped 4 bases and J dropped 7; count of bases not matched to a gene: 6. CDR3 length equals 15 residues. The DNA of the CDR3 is TGTGCCAGCAGTTCCCTAGCGGGGGCCGGCGGGGAGCTGTTTTTT. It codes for CASSSLAGAGGELFF.

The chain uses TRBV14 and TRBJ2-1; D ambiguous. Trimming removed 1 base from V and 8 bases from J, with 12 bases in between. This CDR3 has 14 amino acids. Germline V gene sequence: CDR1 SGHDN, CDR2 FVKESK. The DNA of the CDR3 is TGTGCCAGCAGCCAAGTCACTGGCCGGGATGAGCAGTTCTTC. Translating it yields CASSQVTGRDEQFF.

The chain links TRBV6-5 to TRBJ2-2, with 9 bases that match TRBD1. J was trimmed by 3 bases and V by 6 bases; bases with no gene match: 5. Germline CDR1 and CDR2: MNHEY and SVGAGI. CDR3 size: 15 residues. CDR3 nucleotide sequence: TGTGCCAGCAGCGAGACAGGGGGGTACACCGGGGAGCTGTTTTTT. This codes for CASSETGGYTGELFF.

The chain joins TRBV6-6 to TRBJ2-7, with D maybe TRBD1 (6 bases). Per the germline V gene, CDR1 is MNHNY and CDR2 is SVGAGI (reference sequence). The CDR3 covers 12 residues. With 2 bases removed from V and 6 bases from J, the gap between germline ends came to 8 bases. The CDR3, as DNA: TGTGCCAGCAGTTACCAGGGGACCGAGCAGTACTTC. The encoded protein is CASSYQGTEQYF.

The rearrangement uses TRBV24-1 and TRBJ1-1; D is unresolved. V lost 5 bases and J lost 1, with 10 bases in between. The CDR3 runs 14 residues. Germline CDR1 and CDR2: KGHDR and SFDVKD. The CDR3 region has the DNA TGTGCCACCAGTGTGGCAGGAGAGAACACTGAAGCTTTCTTT. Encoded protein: CATSVAGENTEAFF.

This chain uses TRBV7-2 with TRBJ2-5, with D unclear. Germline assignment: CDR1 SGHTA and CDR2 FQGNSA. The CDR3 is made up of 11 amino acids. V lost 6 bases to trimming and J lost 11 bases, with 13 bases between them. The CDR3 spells CASRLDNEQYF. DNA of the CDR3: TGTGCCAGCAGGCTCGACAATGAGCAGTACTTC.

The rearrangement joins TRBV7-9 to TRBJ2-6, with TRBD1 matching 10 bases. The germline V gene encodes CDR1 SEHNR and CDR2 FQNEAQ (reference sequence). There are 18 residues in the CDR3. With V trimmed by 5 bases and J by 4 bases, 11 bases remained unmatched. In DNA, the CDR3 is TGTGCCAGCAGCCCTGGGACAGGGGTATTTTCGGGGGCCAACGTCCTGACTTTC. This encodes CASSPGTGVFSGANVLTF.

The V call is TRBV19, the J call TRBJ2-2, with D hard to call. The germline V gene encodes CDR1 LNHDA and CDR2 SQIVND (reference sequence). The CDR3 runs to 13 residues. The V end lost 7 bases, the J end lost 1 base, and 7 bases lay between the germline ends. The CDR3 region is CASIRENTGELFF. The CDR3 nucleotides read TGTGCCAGTATCAGAGAGAACACCGGGGAGCTGTTTTTT.

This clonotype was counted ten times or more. CDR3 bases: TGTGCCAGCAGCTTGAGGGGCCGGGACAGCTATTACGAGCAGTACTTC. Translated, it gives CASSLRGRDSYYEQYF. The rearrangement joins TRBV11-2 to TRBJ2-7; 7 bases align to TRBD1. This CDR3 comprises 16 residues. J lost 4 bases, V lost 3 bases, and 12 bases had no gene match. Per the germline V gene, CDR1 is SGHAT and CDR2 is FQNNGV.

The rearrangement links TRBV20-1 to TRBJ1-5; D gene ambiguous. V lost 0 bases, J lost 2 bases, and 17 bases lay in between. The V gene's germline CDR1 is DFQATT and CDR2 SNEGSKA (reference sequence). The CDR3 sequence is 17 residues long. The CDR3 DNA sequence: TGCAGTGCTAGAGATCAGGCCGGCCTAGGAGGCAATCAGCCCCAGCATTTT. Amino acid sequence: CSARDQAGLGGNQPQHF.

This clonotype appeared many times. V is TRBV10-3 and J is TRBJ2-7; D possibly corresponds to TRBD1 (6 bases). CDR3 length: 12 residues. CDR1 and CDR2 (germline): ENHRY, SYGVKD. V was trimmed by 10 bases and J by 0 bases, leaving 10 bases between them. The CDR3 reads CATRDNSYEQYF. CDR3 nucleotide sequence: TGTGCCACTCGGGACAACTCCTACGAGCAGTACTTC.

In nucleotides, the CDR3 is TGTGCCAGCTCAACGGGCGACAGCCTGAATTCACCCCTCCACTTT. This translates into CASSTGDSLNSPLHF. The chain has TRBV18 and TRBJ1-6; D may be TRBD1 (5 bases). V was pared by 5 bases and J by 7 bases, with 15 bases between. Germline CDR1 and CDR2: KGHSH and LQKENI. The CDR3 is made up of 15 amino acids.

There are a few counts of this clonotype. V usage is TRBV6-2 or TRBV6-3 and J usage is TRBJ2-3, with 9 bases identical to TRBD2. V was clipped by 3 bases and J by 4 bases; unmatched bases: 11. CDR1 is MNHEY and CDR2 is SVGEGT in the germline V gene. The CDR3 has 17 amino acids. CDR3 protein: CASSYWIGGGESDTQYF. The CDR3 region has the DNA TGTGCCAGCAGTTATTGGATTGGCGGGGGGGAGTCAGATACGCAGTATTTT.

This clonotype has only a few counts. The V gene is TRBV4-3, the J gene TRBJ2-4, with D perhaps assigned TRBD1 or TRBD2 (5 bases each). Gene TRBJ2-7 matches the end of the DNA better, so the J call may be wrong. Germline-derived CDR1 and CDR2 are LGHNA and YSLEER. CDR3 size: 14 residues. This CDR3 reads CASSQELGPYEQYF. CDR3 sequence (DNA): TGCGCCAGCAGCCAAGAGCTGGGACCCTACGAGCAGTACTTC.

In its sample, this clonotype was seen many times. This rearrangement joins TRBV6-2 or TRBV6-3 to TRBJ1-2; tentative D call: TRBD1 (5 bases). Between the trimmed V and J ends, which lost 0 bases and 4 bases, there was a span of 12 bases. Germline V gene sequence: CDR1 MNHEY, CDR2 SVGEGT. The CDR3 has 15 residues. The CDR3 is CASSYSTQGAYGYTF. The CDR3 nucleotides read TGTGCCAGCAGTTACTCGACGCAGGGAGCCTATGGCTACACCTTC.

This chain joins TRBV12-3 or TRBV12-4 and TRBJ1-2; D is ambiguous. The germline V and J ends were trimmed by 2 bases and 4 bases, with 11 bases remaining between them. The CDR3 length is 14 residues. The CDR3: CASSLSALPYGYTF. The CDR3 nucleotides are TGTGCCAGCAGTTTATCGGCCTTACCCTATGGCTACACCTTC.

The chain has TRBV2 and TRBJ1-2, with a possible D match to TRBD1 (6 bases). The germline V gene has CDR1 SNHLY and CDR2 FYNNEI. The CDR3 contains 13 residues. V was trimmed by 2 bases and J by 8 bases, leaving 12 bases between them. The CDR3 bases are TGTGCCAGCAGTGAACGCGGGGGCCGGGGCTACACCTTC. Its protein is CASSERGGRGYTF.

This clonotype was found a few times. The CDR3 nucleotides are TGTGCCAGCAGCCCCTACCTGGGCGGGGGGGCCTCTAATGAGCAGTTCTTC. Protein product: CASSPYLGGGASNEQFF. V gene TRBV3-1 combines with J gene TRBJ2-1, with 9 bases fitting TRBD2. CDR3 size: 17 residues. In germline, CDR1 is LGHDT, CDR2 YNNKEL (reference sequence). The V gene end was trimmed by 4 bases and the J gene end by 7 bases; junction bases not matched to a gene: 14.

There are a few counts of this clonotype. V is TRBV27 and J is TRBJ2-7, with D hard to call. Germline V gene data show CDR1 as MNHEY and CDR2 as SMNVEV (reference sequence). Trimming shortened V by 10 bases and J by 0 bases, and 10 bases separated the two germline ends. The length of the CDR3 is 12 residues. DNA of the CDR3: TGTGCCAAAACCCCCTACTCCTACGAGCAGTACTTC. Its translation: CAKTPYSYEQYF.

The CDR3 sequence: CASSPRGVDTEAFF. The CDR3 nucleotides read TGTGCCAGCAGCCCTCGGGGGGTGGACACTGAAGCTTTCTTT. The chain is built from TRBV6-6 and TRBJ1-1; possibly TRBD1 for D (5 bases). The ends were cut back, 6 bases at V and 3 bases at J, with 14 bases in the middle. The germline CDR1 and CDR2 sequences are MNHNY and SVGAGI (reference sequence). CDR3 length equals 14 residues.

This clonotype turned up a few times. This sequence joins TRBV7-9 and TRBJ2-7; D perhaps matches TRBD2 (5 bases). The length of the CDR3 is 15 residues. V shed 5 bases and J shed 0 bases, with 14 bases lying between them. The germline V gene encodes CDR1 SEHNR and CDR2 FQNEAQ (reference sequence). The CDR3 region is CASSDAGMPSYEQYF. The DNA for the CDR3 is TGTGCCAGCAGCGACGCCGGGATGCCCTCCTACGAGCAGTACTTC.

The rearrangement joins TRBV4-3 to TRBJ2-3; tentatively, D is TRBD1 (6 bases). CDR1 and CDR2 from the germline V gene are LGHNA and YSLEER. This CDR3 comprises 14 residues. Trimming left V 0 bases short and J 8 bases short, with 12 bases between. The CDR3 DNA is TGCGCCAGCAGCCAAGACGGACTGGGGGCTACGCAGTATTTT. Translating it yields CASSQDGLGATQYF.

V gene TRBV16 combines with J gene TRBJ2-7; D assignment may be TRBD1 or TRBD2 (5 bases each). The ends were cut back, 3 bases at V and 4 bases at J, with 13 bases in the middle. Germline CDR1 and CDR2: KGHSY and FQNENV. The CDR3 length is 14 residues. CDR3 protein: CASSHQGRGYEQYF. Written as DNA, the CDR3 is TGTGCCAGCAGCCATCAGGGACGGGGATACGAGCAGTACTTC.

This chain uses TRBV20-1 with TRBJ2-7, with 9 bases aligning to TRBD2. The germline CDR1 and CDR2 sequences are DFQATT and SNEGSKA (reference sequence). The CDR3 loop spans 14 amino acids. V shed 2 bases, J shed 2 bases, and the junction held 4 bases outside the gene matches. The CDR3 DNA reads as TGCAGTGCTAGAAAGGGCGGGGGGGCCTACGAGCAGTACTTC. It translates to CSARKGGGAYEQYF.

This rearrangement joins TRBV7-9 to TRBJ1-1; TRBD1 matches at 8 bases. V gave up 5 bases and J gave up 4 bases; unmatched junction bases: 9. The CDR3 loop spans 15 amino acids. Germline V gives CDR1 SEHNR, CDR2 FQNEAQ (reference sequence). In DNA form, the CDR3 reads TGTGCCAGCAGCCCGGGGGACAGGTTTTCCACTGAAGCTTTCTTT. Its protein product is CASSPGDRFSTEAFF.

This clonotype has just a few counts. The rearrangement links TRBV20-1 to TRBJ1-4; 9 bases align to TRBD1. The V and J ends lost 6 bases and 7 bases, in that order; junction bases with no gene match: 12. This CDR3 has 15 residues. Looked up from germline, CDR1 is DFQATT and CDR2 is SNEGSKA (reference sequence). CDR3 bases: TGCAGTGCGTCACCAACCGGGACAGGGACTGAAAAACTGTTTTTT. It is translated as CSASPTGTGTEKLFF.

The CDR3 loop reads CASSSQQGQETQYF. The CDR3 DNA reads TGTGCCAGCAGCTCGCAACAGGGGCAAGAGACCCAGTACTTC. The chain is built from TRBV5-6 and TRBJ2-5, with 7 bases fitting TRBD1. The CDR3 covers 14 residues. V shed 3 bases, J shed 2 bases, and the junction held 4 bases outside the gene matches. Germline CDR1 SGHDT, CDR2 YYEEEE.

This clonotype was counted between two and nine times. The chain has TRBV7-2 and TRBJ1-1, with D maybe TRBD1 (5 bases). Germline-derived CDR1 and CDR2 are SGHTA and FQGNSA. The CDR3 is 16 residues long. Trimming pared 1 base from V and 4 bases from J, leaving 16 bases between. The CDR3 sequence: CASSLGGVGGLTEAFF. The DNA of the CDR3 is TGTGCCAGCAGCTTAGGGGGGGTCGGAGGGCTCACTGAAGCTTTCTTT.